What follows describes a single T cell receptor beta chain. This sample was taken from a study of glioma-infiltrating T cells after dendritic cell vaccination. About the research overall: Autologous tumor lysate was loaded overnight onto monocyte-derived dendritic cells grown about 7 days with IL-4 and GM-CSF. Three intradermal dendritic cell vaccine injections were given every two weeks.

Libraries were prepared by immunoSEQ multiplex PCR; TCRdb keeps only in-frame clonotypes and omits some of them. The repertoire includes about 30,000 clones, 90% to 95% of them detected once, and more than 2% sits in the top ten. Patients had residual fresh-frozen tumor tissue and more than two years of survival data. This CDR3 contains 11 residues. CDR1 and CDR2 (germline): SGHTA, FQGNSA. V was clipped by 1 base and J by 15 bases, with 10 bases between them. The chain combines TRBV7-2 with TRBJ2-4, with TRBD1 as a possible D gene (7 bases). Material: blood, obtained before dendritic cell vaccination. The TCR sequence derives from a human donor with glioblastoma. The CDR3 nucleotides are TGTGCCAGCAGCTTAGGCGGGACAGCGTACTTC. Amino acid sequence: CASSLGGTAYF.